The TCR beta chain described here comes from a study of blood T cell repertoires in COVID-19 (dated by TCRdb to the early 2020s). Regarding the research as a whole: Collaborator samples came from the United States, Italy and Spain and covered acute and convalescent phases of COVID-19. The material from the prospective study consisted of cDNA or gDNA derived from T cells, B-cell-depleted T cells, or PBMCs. Subjects who had been exposed to COVID-19, were actively infected with it, or had recovered from it provided the deeply sampled blood TCRbeta repertoires that made up the dataset. The repertoires were released in a freely available public database intended as a resource for research on the immune response to SARS-CoV-2. Samples came from the ongoing ImmuneRACE study (first 160 participants) plus 1,254 subjects from 6 global collaborators. Nearly every sample came with metadata listing a de-identified subject ID, COVID-19 status, age in years and sex. Where available, HLA class I and class II types were taken from metadata supplied by the sample provider and were not determined by assay-based typing.

V and J lose 1 base and 4 bases, and a span of 10 bases separates them. As encoded in the germline V gene, CDR1 is SGHDN while CDR2 is FVKESK. Its CDR3 holds 14 amino acids, cysteine through phenylalanine. Just the 42-base CDR3 DNA is kept, in frame starting at base 1. Another Seattle source contributed samples from volunteer blood donors who had recovered from COVID-19. Whole blood was collected in K2EDTA tubes by collaborating institutions according to the institutions' own protocols. Collaborator samples were shipped for TCRbeta analysis as frozen whole blood, isolated PBMCs, or DNA extracted from either sample type. TCRbeta CDR3 regions were amplified from genomic DNA using the immunoSEQ Assay, a bias-controlled multiplex PCR. The authors processed their data as follows. The number of nucleated cells in each sample was estimated from the amplification of reference gene primers within the assay. To quantify the absolute abundance of each unique TCRbeta CDR3 rearrangement, sequence reads were collapsed and filtered. For each sample, productive Simpson clonality was calculated as the square root of Simpson's diversity index over productive rearrangements. Here the immuneACCESS table is served through TCRdb, limited to in-frame sequences with V and J called. Missing clones are a known gap in these copies; in checked studies unresolved V genes cover under half, and the rest lacks a known reason. V, J and clone size were drawn from that table, and D and trimming were deduced from the DNA. The table for this sample lists approximately 350,000 clones; around nine tenths of them were counted only once. About 3.5% of the sample belongs to the ten largest clones.

As for this clone: Its antigen is currently not known. No much larger clonotype is one base removed from it; base qualities were not supplied.

The study at large found these results: How much clinical and demographic metadata was included differed by source and by participant, and the metadata was provided uncurated.

This chain is built from TRBV14 and TRBJ1-2; a weak D assignment points to TRBD1 (5 bases agree). The receptor was isolated from a woman under 30 who had recovered from COVID-19. Sequencing input: peripheral blood. This receptor has the CDR3 CASSQALRGYGYTF. DNA sequence: TGTGCCAGCAGCCAAGCCCTTAGGGGCTATGGCTACACCTTC.